This T cell receptor (beta chain) was captured by sequencing in a study of Ad26.COV2.S vaccination and SARS-CoV-2 variants. Study-level information: Donor allocation was to the COV1001 Ad26.COV2.S trial arm. Overall study findings and caveats: Post-vaccination spike-specific CD8+ and CD4+ T cell responses reportedly had substantial breadth. Possibly, TCR breadth and depth analyses underestimated total T cell responses.

This sample's treatment: 15 to 20 received Ad26.COV2.S at low or high dose, single or two shots; roughly five received placebo; per-sample allocation not given. Samples came from day 63 after the first vaccine or placebo injection. As its vector, the vaccine had Ad26, which expressed Wuhan-strain SARS-CoV-2 spike. A remark on this clone: Its antigen is currently unknown.

The protocol was immunoSEQ multiplex PCR, while the TCRdb copy is restricted to in-frame clones and leaves out a portion. The data hold roughly 510,000 clones, with approximately 88% observed a single time. This CDR3 spans 15 amino acids. Trimming took 4 bases from V and 3 from J, leaving 16 bases between them. Germline V gene sequence: CDR1 MNHEY, CDR2 SVGEGT. This specimen consisted of peripheral blood, obtained in a trial of Ad26.COV2.S vaccine versus placebo. The genes are TRBV6-2 or TRBV6-3 and TRBJ2-7; D is possibly TRBD1 (5 bases). The clonotype originates from a person aged 18 to 65 who received the Ad26.COV2.S COVID-19 vaccine or a placebo. The CDR3 protein is CASSSPPTAHYEQYF. CDR3 nucleotides: TGTGCCAGCAGTTCCCCCCCGACAGCCCACTACGAGCAGTACTTC.